This entry concerns a single T cell receptor beta chain. The antigen is undetermined. These data come from a study of blood T cells in healthy people across ages. Whole-study findings and limits: The percentage of naive T cells correlated strongly with TCR beta diversity. Relative to aged donors, long-lived donors carried more naive CD4+ cells and displayed higher diversity. Older age coincided with a roughly linear decline in TCR beta diversity per million T cells.

Germline CDR1 MNHEY, CDR2 SMNVEV (reference sequence). J gave up 15 bases and V 6 bases, and 26 bases lay outside the gene matches. The CDR3 has 17 amino acids. Donor samples were obtained from healthy Caucasian individuals from Russia, aged about 6 to 95. Primers used in a second PCR of about 7 to 12 cycles were a sample-barcoded 5' primer and a J-beta primer mix. TCRdb recomputed calls from the 5' RACE reads with MiXCR, one row per CDR3 protein. The profile shows about 580,000 distinct CDR3 sequences, roughly 48% of them singletons. This chain links TRBV27 with TRBJ2-1; 7 nucleotides line up with TRBD1. The sequence came from a man at least 80 years old in good health. The specimen was blood. DNA of the CDR3: TGTGCCAGCAGCACCCGTGGGGACAGCTCTCGCCAGGGTAAGCTGTTCTTC. Encoded protein: CASSTRGDSSRQGKLFF.